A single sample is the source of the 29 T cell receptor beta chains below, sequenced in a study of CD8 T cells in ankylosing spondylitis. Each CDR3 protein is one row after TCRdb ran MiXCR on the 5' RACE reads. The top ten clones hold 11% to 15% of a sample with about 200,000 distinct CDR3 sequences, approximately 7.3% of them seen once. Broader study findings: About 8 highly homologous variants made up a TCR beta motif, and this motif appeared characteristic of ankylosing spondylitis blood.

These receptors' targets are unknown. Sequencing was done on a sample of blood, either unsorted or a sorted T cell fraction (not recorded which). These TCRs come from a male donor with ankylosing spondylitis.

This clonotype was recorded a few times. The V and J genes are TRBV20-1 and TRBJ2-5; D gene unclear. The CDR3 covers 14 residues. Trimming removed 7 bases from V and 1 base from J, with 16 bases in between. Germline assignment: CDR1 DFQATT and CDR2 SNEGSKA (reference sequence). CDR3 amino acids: CSVAFQEPQETQYF. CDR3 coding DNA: TGCAGTGTTGCCTTCCAGGAGCCCCAAGAGACCCAGTACTTC.

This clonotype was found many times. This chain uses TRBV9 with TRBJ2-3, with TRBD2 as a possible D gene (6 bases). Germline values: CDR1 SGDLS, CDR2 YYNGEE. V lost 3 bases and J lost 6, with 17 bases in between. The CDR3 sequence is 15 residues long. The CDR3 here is CASSDSGKSPDTQYF. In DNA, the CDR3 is TGTGCCAGCAGCGATAGCGGAAAAAGCCCCGATACGCAGTATTTT.

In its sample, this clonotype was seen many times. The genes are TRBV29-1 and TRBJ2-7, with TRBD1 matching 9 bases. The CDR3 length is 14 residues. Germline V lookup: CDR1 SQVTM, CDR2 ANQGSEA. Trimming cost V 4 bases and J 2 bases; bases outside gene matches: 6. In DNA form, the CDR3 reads TGCAGCGTTGGAGGACAGGGGATACCCTACGAGCAGTACTTC. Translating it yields CSVGGQGIPYEQYF.

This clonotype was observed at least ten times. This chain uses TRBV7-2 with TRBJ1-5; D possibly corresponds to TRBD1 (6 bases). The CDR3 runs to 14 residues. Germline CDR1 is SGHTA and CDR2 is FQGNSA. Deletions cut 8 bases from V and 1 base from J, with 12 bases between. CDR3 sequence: CASEGRGSNQPQHF. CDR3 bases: TGTGCCAGCGAGGGGAGGGGGAGCAATCAGCCCCAGCATTTT.

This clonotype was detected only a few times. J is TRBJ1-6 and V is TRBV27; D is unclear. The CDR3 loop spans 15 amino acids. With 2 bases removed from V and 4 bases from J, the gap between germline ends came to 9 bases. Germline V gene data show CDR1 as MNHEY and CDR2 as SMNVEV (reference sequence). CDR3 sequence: CASSLTAGYNSPLHF. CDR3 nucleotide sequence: TGTGCCAGCAGTTTAACTGCGGGATATAATTCACCCCTCCACTTT.

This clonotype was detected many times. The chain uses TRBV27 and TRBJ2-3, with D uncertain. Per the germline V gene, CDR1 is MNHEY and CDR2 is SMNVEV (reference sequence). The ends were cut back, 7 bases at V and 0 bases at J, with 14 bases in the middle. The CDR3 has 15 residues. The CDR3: CASKNFEASTDTQYF. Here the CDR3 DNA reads TGTGCCAGCAAGAATTTCGAAGCGAGCACAGATACGCAGTATTTT.

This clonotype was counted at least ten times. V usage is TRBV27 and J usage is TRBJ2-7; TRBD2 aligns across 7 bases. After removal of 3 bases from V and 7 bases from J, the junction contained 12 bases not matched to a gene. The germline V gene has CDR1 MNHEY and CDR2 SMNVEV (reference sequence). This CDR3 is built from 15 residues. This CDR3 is CASSFLKAERGEQYF. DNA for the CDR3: TGTGCCAGCAGTTTTTTGAAGGCGGAGCGGGGTGAGCAGTACTTC.

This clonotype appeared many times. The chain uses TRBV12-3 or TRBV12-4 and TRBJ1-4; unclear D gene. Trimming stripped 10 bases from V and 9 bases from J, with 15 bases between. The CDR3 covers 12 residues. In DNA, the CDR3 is TGTGCCATCCTGTCCACCCCCCAAAAACTGTTTTTT. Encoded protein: CAILSTPQKLFF.

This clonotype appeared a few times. The CDR3 DNA reads as TGTGCCAGCTCACCTCCGGGACCTACAAACTACAATGAGCAGTTCTTC. This gives the protein CASSPPGPTNYNEQFF. The J gene is TRBJ2-1, the V gene TRBV18; TRBD1 or TRBD2 may be the D gene (5 bases each). The germline gives CDR1 KGHSH, CDR2 LQKENI. The CDR3 covers 16 residues. V was shortened by 3 bases and J by 3 bases, with 15 bases between the two germline ends.

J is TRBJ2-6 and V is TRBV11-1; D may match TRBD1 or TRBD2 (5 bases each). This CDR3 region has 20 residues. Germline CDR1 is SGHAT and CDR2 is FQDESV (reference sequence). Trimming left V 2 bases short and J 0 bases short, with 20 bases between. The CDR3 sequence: CASSLFLGLIGTSGANVLTF. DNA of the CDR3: TGTGCCAGCAGCTTATTTTTAGGTCTGATTGGGACCTCTGGGGCCAACGTCCTGACTTTC.

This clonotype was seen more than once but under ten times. Written as DNA, the CDR3 is TGCAGTGCCCACCGGGACTACTCCTACGAGCAGTACTTC. This sequence encodes CSAHRDYSYEQYF. The chain has TRBV20-1 and TRBJ2-7, with 7 nucleotides matching TRBD2. CDR3 length: 13 residues. Germline CDR1 is DFQATT and CDR2 is SNEGSKA (reference sequence). V dropped 6 bases and J dropped 0; count of bases not matched to a gene: 5.

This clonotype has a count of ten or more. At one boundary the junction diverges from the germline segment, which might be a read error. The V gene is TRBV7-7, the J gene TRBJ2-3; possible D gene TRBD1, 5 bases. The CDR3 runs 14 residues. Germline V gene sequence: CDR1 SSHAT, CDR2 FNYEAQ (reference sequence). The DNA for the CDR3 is TGTGCTAGCAGCCACGACAGATACACAGATACGCAGTATTTT. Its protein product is CASSHDRYTDTQYF.

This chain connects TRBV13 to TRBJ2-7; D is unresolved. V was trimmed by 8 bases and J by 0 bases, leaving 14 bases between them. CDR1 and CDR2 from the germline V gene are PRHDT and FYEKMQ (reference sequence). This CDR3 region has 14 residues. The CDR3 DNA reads TGTGCCAGCGGCGCCCGGGTCCTCTCCTACGAGCAGTACTTC. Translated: CASGARVLSYEQYF.

The CDR3 DNA reads TGTGCCAGCAGCTTCCCGGGACAAAGATACGAGCAGTACTTC. Translating it yields CASSFPGQRYEQYF. The rearrangement joins TRBV7-9 to TRBJ2-7; TRBD1 is a possible D gene (6 bases). CDR1 and CDR2 (germline): SEHNR, FQNEAQ (reference sequence). The CDR3 sequence is 14 residues long. V lost 3 bases, J lost 4 bases, and 13 bases lay in between.

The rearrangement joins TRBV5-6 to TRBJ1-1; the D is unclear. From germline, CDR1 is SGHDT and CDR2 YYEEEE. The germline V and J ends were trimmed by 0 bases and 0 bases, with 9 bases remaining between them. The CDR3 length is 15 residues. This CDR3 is CASSLGYNLNTEAFF. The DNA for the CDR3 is TGTGCCAGCAGCTTGGGGTACAATTTGAACACTGAAGCTTTCTTT.

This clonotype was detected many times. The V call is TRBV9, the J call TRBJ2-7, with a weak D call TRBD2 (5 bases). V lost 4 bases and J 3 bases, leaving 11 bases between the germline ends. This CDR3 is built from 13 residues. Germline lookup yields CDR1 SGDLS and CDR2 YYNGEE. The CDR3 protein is CASSPIRGYEQYF. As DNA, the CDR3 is TGTGCCAGCAGCCCGATTCGGGGCTACGAGCAGTACTTC.

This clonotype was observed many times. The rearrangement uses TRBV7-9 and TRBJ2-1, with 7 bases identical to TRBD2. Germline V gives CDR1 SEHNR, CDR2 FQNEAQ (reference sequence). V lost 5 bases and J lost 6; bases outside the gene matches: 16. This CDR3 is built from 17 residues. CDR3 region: CASSHNQLGGKGNEQFF. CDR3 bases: TGTGCCAGCAGCCACAATCAACTCGGGGGGAAGGGCAATGAGCAGTTCTTC.

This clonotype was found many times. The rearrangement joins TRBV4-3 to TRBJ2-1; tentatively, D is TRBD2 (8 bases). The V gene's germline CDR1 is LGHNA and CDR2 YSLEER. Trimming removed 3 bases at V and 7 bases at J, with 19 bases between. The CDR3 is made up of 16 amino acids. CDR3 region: CASSHTGVSGKNEQFF. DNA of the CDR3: TGCGCCAGCAGCCATACAGGGGTTAGCGGGAAGAATGAGCAGTTCTTC.

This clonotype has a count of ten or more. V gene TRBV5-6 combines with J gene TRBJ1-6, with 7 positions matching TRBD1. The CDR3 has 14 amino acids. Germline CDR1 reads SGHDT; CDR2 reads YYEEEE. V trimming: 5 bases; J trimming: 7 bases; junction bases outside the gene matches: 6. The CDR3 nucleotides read TGTGCCAGCAGTCCAGGGGGTCGGAATTCACCCCTCCACTTT. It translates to CASSPGGRNSPLHF.

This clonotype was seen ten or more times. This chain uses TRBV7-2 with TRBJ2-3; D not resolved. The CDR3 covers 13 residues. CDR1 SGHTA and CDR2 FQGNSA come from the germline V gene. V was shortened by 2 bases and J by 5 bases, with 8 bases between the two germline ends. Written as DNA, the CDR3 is TGTGCCAGCAGCTTACCCGTGTTAGATACGCAGTATTTT. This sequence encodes CASSLPVLDTQYF.

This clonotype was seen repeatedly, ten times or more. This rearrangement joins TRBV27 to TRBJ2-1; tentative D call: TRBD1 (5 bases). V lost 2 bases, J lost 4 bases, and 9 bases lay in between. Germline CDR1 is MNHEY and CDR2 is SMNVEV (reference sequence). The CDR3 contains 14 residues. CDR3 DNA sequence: TGTGCCAGCAGTTTAGGGGCGCCTTACAATGAGCAGTTCTTC. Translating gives CASSLGAPYNEQFF.

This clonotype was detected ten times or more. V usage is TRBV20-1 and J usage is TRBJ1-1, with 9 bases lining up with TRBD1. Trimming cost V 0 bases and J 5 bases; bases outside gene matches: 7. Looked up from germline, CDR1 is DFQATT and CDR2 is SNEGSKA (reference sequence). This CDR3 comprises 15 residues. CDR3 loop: CSARDFETGGTEAFF. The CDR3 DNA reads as TGCAGTGCTAGAGATTTTGAGACAGGGGGGACTGAAGCTTTCTTT.

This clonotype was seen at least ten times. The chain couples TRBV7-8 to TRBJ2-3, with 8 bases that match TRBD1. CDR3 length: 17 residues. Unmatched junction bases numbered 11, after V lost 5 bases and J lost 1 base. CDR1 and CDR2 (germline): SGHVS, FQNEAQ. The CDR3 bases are TGTGCCAGCAGCCGTATAGCAGGGACAGGACGCACAGATACGCAGTATTTT. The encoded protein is CASSRIAGTGRTDTQYF.

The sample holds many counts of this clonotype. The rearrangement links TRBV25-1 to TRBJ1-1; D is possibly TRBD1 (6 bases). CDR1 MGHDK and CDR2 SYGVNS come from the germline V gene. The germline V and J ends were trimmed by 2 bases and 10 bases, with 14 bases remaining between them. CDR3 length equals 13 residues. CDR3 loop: CASSEIGGNGAFF. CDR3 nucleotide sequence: TGTGCCAGCAGTGAAATCGGGGGCAATGGAGCTTTCTTT.

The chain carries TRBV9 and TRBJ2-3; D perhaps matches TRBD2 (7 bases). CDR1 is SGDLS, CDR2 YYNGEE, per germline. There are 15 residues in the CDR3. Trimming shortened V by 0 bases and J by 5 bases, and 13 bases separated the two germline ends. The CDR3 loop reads CASSVDGGPEDTQYF. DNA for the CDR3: TGTGCCAGCAGCGTAGACGGGGGGCCCGAAGATACGCAGTATTTT.

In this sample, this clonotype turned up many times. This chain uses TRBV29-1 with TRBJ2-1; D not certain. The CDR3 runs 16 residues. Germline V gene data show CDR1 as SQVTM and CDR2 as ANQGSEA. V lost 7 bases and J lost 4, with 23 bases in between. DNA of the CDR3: TGCAGCGCCCCCTTTTCCACAAAGGGCGCTTACAATGAGCAGTTCTTC. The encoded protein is CSAPFSTKGAYNEQFF.

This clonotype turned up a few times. Here the CDR3 DNA reads TGTGCCAGCAGCCCGACCCCCCGGGGGGAGCAGTACTTC. Its protein product is CASSPTPRGEQYF. V is TRBV7-2 and J is TRBJ2-7; possible D gene TRBD2, 6 bases. CDR1 is SGHTA and CDR2 is FQGNSA in the germline V gene. The V end was cut by 5 bases, the J end by 7 bases, with 15 bases between. The CDR3 loop spans 13 amino acids.

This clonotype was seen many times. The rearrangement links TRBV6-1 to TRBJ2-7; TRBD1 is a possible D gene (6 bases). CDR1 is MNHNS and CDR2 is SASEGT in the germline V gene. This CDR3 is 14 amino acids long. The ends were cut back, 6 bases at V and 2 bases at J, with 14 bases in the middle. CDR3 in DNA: TGTGCCAGCAGACTCCAGGGGAGCGCCTACGAGCAGTACTTC. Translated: CASRLQGSAYEQYF.

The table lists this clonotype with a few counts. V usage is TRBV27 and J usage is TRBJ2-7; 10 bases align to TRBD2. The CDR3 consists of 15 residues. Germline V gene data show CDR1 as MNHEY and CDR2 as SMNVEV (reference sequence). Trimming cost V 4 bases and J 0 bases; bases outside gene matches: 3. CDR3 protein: CASSSRLAGSYEQYF. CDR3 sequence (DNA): TGTGCCAGCAGTTCAAGACTAGCGGGCTCCTACGAGCAGTACTTC.